The clone carrying this TCR beta chain was observed a few times. Its antigen is undetermined. These data come from a study of beta chain features in type 1 diabetes. Study observations and caveats: Patients' naive, central memory and regulatory TCRB repertoires appeared more alike than those of healthy donors. Among all four CD4+ subsets, Type 1 diabetes patients had TCRB CDR3s that were moderately but significantly shorter.

Donors contributed one heparinised blood draw apiece, averaging about 116 mL. Every bit of the isolated RNA underwent reverse transcription, so sequencing read expressed TCRB transcripts. TCRdb's table, derived via immunoSEQ multiplex PCR, lists solely in-frame clones and lacks some. The sample has around 400,000 clones, about 12% seen once; the top ten hold 0.017%. The receptor was derived from a man between 18 and 29 years old in good health. The source material was naive CD4+ T cells from blood.

CDR3 protein: CASKRGQGTGELFF. CDR3 DNA: TGTGCCAGCAAGCGGGGACAGGGAACCGGGGAGCTGTTTTTT. J is TRBJ2-2 and V is TRBV6-6; TRBD1 matches at 9 bases. The J segment lost 5 bases and the V segment lost 7 bases, leaving 5 bases of the junction unmatched. Germline CDR1 MNHNY, CDR2 SVGAGI (reference sequence). The CDR3 runs to 14 residues.